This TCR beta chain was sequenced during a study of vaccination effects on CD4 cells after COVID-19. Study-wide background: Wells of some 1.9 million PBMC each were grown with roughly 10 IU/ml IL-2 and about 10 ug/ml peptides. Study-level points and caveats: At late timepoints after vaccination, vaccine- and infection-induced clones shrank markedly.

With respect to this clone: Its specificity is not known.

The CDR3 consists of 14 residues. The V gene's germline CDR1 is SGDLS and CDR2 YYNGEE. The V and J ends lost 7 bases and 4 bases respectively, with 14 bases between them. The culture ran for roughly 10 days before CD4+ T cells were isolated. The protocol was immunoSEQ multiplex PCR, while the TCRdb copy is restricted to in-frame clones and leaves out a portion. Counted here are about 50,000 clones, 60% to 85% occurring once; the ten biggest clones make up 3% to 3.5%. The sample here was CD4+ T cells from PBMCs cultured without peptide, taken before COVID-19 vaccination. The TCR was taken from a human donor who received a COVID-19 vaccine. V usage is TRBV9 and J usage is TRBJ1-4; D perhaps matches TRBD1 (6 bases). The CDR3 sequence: CASGPRQDNEKLFF. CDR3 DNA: TGTGCCAGCGGACCTAGACAGGATAATGAAAAACTGTTTTTT.